This entry features one T cell receptor (beta chain) sequence. The source of the sample is a study of sequential checkpoint blockade in melanoma. The wider study: First-line arms were nivolumab then ipilimumab, or the reverse, randomized 1:1. After both sequences, patients received maintenance nivolumab.

Described treatment: randomized to nivolumab then ipilimumab (arm A) or the reverse (arm B). Patients had received no earlier DNA-damaging chemotherapy. From thawed PBMCs, live CD3+CD8+ cells negative for CD19 and CD56 were sorted. Trimming cost V 7 bases and J 0 bases, with 10 bases left between them. The CDR3 consists of 14 residues. CDR1 and CDR2 from the germline V gene are MDHEN and SYDVKM. Using immunoSEQ multiplex PCR, the repertoire was profiled, and TCRdb retains in-frame clones only, with some absent. The top ten hold about 10% of the sample, which has 15,000 to 20,000 clones, around 80% seen once.

The input for sequencing was CD8+ T cells sorted from blood (inferred from file names), taken from a patient given nivolumab and ipilimumab in sequence. The receptor's source is a human donor with melanoma. The chain joins TRBV28 to TRBJ1-5; D is uncertain. CDR3 region: CASTALYSNQPQHF. CDR3 nucleotides: TGTGCCAGCACCGCTCTCTATAGCAATCAGCCCCAGCATTTT.